The 4 T cell receptor beta chains below were found in one sample sequenced in a study of Graves' ophthalmopathy and Graves' hyperthyroidism. As the template, RNA transcripts were used to amplify TCR beta CDR3 regions. After a first-round RT-PCR with HTBI primers, a second-round multiplex PCR was run. TCRdb re-derived calls from the multiplex PCR reads in MiXCR, one entry per CDR3 protein. The sample records 740,000 or so distinct CDR3 sequences, 40% being singletons. The sequencing sample was made of peripheral blood. These receptor sequences come from an adult man with Graves' ophthalmopathy.

As for this clonotype: The junction departs from germline at one end; a sequencing error may be responsible. V and J are TRBV10-3 and TRBJ1-5; 8 bases fit TRBD1. The CDR3 extends over 14 amino acids. Germline V lookup: CDR1 ENHRY, CDR2 SYGVKD. In DNA, the CDR3 is TGTGCCAGCACTGGACAGGGCTATGATCAGTCCCAGCATTTT. This encodes CASTGQGYDQSQHF.

The chain joins TRBV19 to TRBJ1-4; the D is unclear. This CDR3 has 15 amino acids. V lost 8 bases to trimming and J lost 8 bases, with 21 bases between them. Germline V lookup: CDR1 LNHDA, CDR2 SQIVND (reference sequence). This CDR3 is CASSERSWEVEKLFF. CDR3 nucleotide sequence: TGTGCCAGTTCAGAGCGAAGCTGGGAAGTGGAAAAACTGTTTTTT.

This clonotype has a handful of counts. The V gene is TRBV20-1, the J gene TRBJ1-1, with D possibly TRBD1 on 5 matching bases. Per germline, CDR1 DFQATT and CDR2 SNEGSKA (reference sequence). V was trimmed by 2 bases and J by 11 bases, leaving 12 bases between them. The CDR3 has 11 amino acids. The CDR3, as DNA: TGCAGTGCTAGACAGGGACGAGGGGCTTTCTTT. This codes for CSARQGRGAFF.

V gene TRBV15 combines with J gene TRBJ2-7; a weak D match, TRBD1 (6 bases). The CDR3 is made up of 15 amino acids. Trimming stripped 1 base from V and 3 bases from J, with 13 bases between. Looked up from germline, CDR1 is LNHNV and CDR2 is YYDKDF (reference sequence). The CDR3 loop reads CATSRASRTVYEQYF. In DNA form, the CDR3 reads TGTGCCACCAGCAGAGCTTCGCGGACAGTCTACGAGCAGTACTTC.